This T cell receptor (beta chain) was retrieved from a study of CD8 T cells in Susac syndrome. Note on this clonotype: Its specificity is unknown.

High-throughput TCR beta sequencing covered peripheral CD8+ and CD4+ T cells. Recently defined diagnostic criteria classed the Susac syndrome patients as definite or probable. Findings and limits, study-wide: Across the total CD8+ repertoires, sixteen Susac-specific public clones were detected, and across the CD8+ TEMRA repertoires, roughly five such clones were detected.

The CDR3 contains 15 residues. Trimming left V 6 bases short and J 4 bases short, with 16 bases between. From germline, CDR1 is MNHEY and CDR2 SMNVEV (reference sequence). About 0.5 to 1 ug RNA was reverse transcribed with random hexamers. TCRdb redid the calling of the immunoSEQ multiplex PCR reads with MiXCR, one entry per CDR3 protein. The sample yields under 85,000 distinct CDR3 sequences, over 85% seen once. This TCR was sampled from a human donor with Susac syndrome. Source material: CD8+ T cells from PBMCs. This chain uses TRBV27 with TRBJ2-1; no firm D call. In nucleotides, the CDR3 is TGTGCCAGCAGCGACCGTGGTGACCGGTACAATGAGCAGTTCTTC. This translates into CASSDRGDRYNEQFF.